These 21 T cell receptor beta chains were sequenced from one sample in a study of control samples from healthy donors and cancer patients. TCRdb keeps only in-frame clones here, not all; method: immunoSEQ multiplex PCR. The repertoire holds 150,000 or so clones, with just under 95% as singletons. Specimen: blood. The origin of the receptors is a man between 18 and 29 years old in good health.

This clone occurred once. The V gene is TRBV5-4, the J gene TRBJ2-3; D not certain. Trimming took 2 bases from V and 5 from J, leaving 12 bases between them. Per germline, CDR1 SGHNT and CDR2 YYREEE (reference sequence). CDR3 length: 14 residues. CDR3 coding DNA: TGTGCCAGCAGCTTCATGAGCCGGCGAGATACGCAGTATTTT. This gives the protein CASSFMSRRDTQYF.

This clone was seen a single time. CDR3 DNA sequence: TGTGCCACCAGTGATTTGCGAACCGATTTGGACAGGGGGCACAATGAGCAGTTCTTC. Translating it yields CATSDLRTDLDRGHNEQFF. The J gene is TRBJ2-1, the V gene TRBV24-1; TRBD1 aligns across 11 bases. The CDR3 has 19 residues. The germline CDR1 and CDR2 sequences are KGHDR and SFDVKD. With V trimmed by 0 bases and J by 5 bases, 11 bases remained unmatched.

The V call is TRBV9, the J call TRBJ2-5; TRBD2 matches 9 bases. Germline values: CDR1 SGDLS, CDR2 YYNGEE. J lost 4 bases, V lost 0 bases, and 4 bases had no gene match. The CDR3 runs 15 residues. CDR3 in amino acids: CASSVGGGAPETQYF. The DNA of the CDR3 is TGTGCCAGCAGCGTAGGCGGGGGGGCCCCAGAGACCCAGTACTTC.

This clone was seen only once. The chain has TRBV3-1 (or the pseudogene TRBV3-2) and TRBJ2-5, with D tentatively TRBD2 (5 bases). V was trimmed by 2 bases and J by 5 bases, leaving 12 bases between them. From germline, CDR1 is LGHDT and CDR2 YNNKEL (reference sequence). The CDR3 is made up of 14 amino acids. Here the CDR3 reads CASSQQLASETQYF. The CDR3 bases are TGTGCCAGCAGCCAACAGCTAGCTTCGGAGACCCAGTACTTC.

The V and J genes are TRBV10-3 and TRBJ2-1; TRBD2 agrees at 10 bases. The length of the CDR3 is 15 residues. The J segment lost 2 bases and the V segment lost 6 bases, leaving 4 bases of the junction unmatched. Germline V CDR1 and CDR2: ENHRY, SYGVKD. The CDR3 region has the DNA TGTGCCATCAGGCCCAGCGGGGGGGCCTACAATGAGCAGTTCTTC. As protein: CAIRPSGGAYNEQFF.

CDR3 sequence reads: CASSLDWGWTTEAFF. CDR3 DNA sequence: TGCGCCAGCAGCTTGGATTGGGGGTGGACCACTGAAGCTTTCTTT. The chain recombines TRBV5-1 with TRBJ1-1, with TRBD1 as a possible D gene (5 bases). Germline-derived CDR1 and CDR2 are SGHRS and YFSETQ. There are 15 residues in the CDR3. Deletions cut 0 bases from V and 4 bases from J, with 13 bases between.

The rearrangement joins TRBV15 to TRBJ2-3; 8 positions agree with TRBD2. Germline values: CDR1 LNHNV, CDR2 YYDKDF (reference sequence). V lost 3 bases to trimming and J lost 4 bases; unmatched junction nucleotides: 3. This CDR3 contains 14 residues. DNA for the CDR3: TGTGCCACCAGCAGTGGGACTAGTGCAGATACGCAGTATTTT. Its protein product is CATSSGTSADTQYF.

The CDR3 here is CASSRYLDRPLDPYEQYF. The CDR3 DNA is TGCGCCAGCAGCCGATATCTGGACAGGCCTCTCGACCCCTACGAGCAGTACTTC. The chain carries TRBV4-1 and TRBJ2-7, with 7 bases aligning to TRBD1. V was pared by 4 bases and J by 2 bases, with 17 bases of the junction left unmatched. Germline V CDR1 and CDR2: MGHRA, YSYEKL. There are 18 residues in the CDR3.

The chain employs TRBV5-1 and TRBJ2-7; 7 nucleotides line up with TRBD1. V shed 2 bases and J 5 bases; nucleotides not matched to a gene: 10. Germline CDR1 reads SGHRS; CDR2 reads YFSETQ. The CDR3 has 15 residues. CDR3 DNA: TGCGCCAGCAGCTTATGGGTAAGGGGACAGAACGAGCAGTACTTC. It translates to CASSLWVRGQNEQYF.

The J gene is TRBJ1-1, the V gene TRBV28, with a weak D call TRBD1 (5 bases). Germline V gene data show CDR1 as MDHEN and CDR2 as SYDVKM. The CDR3 totals 14 residues. Trimming left V 4 bases short and J 2 bases short, with 11 bases between. Written as DNA, the CDR3 is TGTGCCAGCAGTTGGGGGACGGGCAACACTGAAGCTTTCTTT. It encodes CASSWGTGNTEAFF.

The rearrangement links TRBV7-2 to TRBJ2-5; 11 nucleotides agree with TRBD1. The CDR3 contains 15 residues. Germline V gene sequence: CDR1 SGHTA, CDR2 FQGNSA. The trim removed 5 bases at V and 3 bases at J, leaving 5 bases unmatched. The CDR3 is CASSARTGGKETQYF. The CDR3 coding sequence is TGTGCCAGCAGCGCTCGGACAGGGGGCAAAGAGACCCAGTACTTC.

This chain connects TRBV12-3 or TRBV12-4 to TRBJ1-1; D remains ambiguous. This CDR3 is built from 13 residues. Trimming stripped 2 bases from V and 2 bases from J, with 6 bases between. CDR3 DNA: TGTGCCAGCAGTTTATTGGAAAACACTGAAGCTTTCTTT. Translating it yields CASSLLENTEAFF.

The J gene is TRBJ1-1, the V gene TRBV21-1; the table's D call of TRBD1 was not tested on the DNA. TRBV21-1 is annotated as a pseudogene. The length of the CDR3 is 17 residues. The CDR3 nucleotides read TGTGCCAGCAGCAAAGCGCATCACAGGGACACGGACACTGAAGCTTTCTTT. This gives the protein CASSKAHHRDTDTEAFF.

The V gene is TRBV2, the J gene TRBJ1-5; a weak D match, TRBD1 (5 bases). Germline V gene sequence: CDR1 SNHLY, CDR2 FYNNEI. The CDR3 contains 15 residues. Trimming shortened V by 4 bases and J by 2 bases, and 12 bases separated the two germline ends. The CDR3 region has the DNA TGTGCCAGCAGTGGCTCGGGGCAGGGCAATCAGCCCCAGCATTTT. Translating gives CASSGSGQGNQPQHF.

The chain uses TRBV19 and TRBJ2-3; 9 bases are shared with TRBD2. V dropped 3 bases and J dropped 2; count of bases not matched to a gene: 6. CDR1 and CDR2 from the germline V gene are LNHDA and SQIVND (reference sequence). The CDR3 is made up of 16 amino acids. This CDR3 reads CASSMWLAGPTDTQYF. CDR3 coding DNA: TGTGCCAGTAGTATGTGGCTAGCGGGACCCACAGATACGCAGTATTTT.

The gene calls are TRBV24-1 and TRBJ1-6; D remains ambiguous. The CDR3 is 15 residues long. Germline CDR1 reads KGHDR; CDR2 reads SFDVKD. The ends were cut back, 10 bases at V and 5 bases at J, with 17 bases in the middle. The CDR3 is CATVDRMRHNSPLHF. DNA for the CDR3: TGTGCCACTGTGGACCGAATGAGGCATAATTCACCCCTCCACTTT.

This rearrangement joins TRBV11-2 to TRBJ1-1, with D possibly being TRBD1 (6 bases). Per the germline V gene, CDR1 is SGHAT and CDR2 is FQNNGV. The CDR3 has 15 amino acids. Deletions cut 5 bases from V and 4 bases from J, with 17 bases between. The CDR3 loop reads CASSHTDSPVTEAFF. The CDR3 coding sequence is TGTGCCAGCAGCCATACGGACAGTCCGGTCACTGAAGCTTTCTTT.

This clone was observed a single time. V is TRBV9 and J is TRBJ2-3; D call uncertain. Germline V gene lookup returns CDR1 SGDLS and CDR2 YYNGEE. Trimming left V 0 bases short and J 6 bases short, with 11 bases between. This CDR3 is built from 14 residues. The CDR3 is CASSVGAPPDTQYF. The CDR3 bases are TGTGCCAGCAGCGTAGGAGCCCCCCCGGATACGCAGTATTTT.

The chain has TRBV27 and TRBJ1-1; D ambiguous. Germline loops: CDR1 MNHEY, CDR2 SMNVEV (reference sequence). V gave up 3 bases and J gave up 3 bases, with 11 bases separating them. This CDR3 comprises 14 residues. CDR3 loop: CASSLIGVDTEAFF. CDR3 coding DNA: TGTGCCAGCAGTTTGATTGGGGTAGACACTGAAGCTTTCTTT.

The chain combines TRBV28 with TRBJ1-5; no clear D. The CDR3 extends over 13 amino acids. Germline lookup yields CDR1 MDHEN and CDR2 SYDVKM. Deletions cut 7 bases from V and 0 bases from J, with 7 bases between. CDR3 nucleotide sequence: TGTGCCAGCATGTGGGTTAGCAATCAGCCCCAGCATTTT. Amino acid sequence: CASMWVSNQPQHF. Full variable domain (remainder filled in from reference TRBV28 and TRBJ1-5): DVKVTQSSRYLVKRTGEKVFLECVQDMDHENMFWYRQDPGLGLRLIYFSYDVKMKEKGDIPEGYSVSREKKERFSLILESASTNQTSMYLCASMWVSNQPQHFGDGTRLSIL.

V is TRBV5-5 and J is TRBJ2-6; D is perhaps TRBD2 (5 bases). The CDR3 totals 16 residues. The germline V gene encodes CDR1 SGHKS and CDR2 YYEKEE (reference sequence). V lost 0 bases to trimming and J lost 0 bases, with 7 bases between them. The CDR3 spells CASSLADYSGANVLTF. CDR3 coding DNA: TGTGCCAGCAGCTTGGCCGACTACTCTGGGGCCAACGTCCTGACTTTC.